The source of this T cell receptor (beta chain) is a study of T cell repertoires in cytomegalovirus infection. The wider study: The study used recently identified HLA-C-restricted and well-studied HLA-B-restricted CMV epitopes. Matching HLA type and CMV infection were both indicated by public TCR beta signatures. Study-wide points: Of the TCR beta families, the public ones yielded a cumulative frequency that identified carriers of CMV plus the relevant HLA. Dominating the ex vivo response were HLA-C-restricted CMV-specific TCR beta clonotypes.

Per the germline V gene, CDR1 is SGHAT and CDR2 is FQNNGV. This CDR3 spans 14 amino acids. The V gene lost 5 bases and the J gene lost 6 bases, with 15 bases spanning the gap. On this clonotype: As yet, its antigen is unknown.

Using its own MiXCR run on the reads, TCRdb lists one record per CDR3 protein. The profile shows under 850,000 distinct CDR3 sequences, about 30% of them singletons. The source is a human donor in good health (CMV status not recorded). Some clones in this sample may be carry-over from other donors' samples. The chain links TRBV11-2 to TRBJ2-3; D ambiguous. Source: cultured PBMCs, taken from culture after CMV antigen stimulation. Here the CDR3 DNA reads TGTGCCAGCAGCCGTCCGGGCTTTCCCGATACGCAGTATTTT. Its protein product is CASSRPGFPDTQYF.